The 32 T cell receptor beta chains given below trace back to one sample, sequenced in a study of T cells after yellow fever vaccination. Using its own MiXCR run on the 5' RACE reads, TCRdb lists one record per CDR3 protein. The table shows over 120,000 distinct CDR3 sequences, with 6.6% occurring only once. The sample in question was CD4+ T cells sorted from PBMCs, obtained 10 days after the yellow fever booster vaccination. These receptor sequences come from a man under 40 who received the YFV17D yellow fever vaccine.

This clonotype was counted ten times or more. The chain uses TRBV12-3 or TRBV12-4 and TRBJ2-7; no firm D call. This CDR3 is built from 12 residues. V was pared by 4 bases and J by 5 bases, with 9 bases between. CDR3 bases: TGTGCCAGCAGTTCCGCCCCCGACGAGCAGTACTTC. It encodes CASSSAPDEQYF.

This clonotype has ten or more counts. The V call is TRBV7-2, the J call TRBJ2-7; no clear D. Germline CDR1 and CDR2: SGHTA and FQGNSA. V lost 6 bases and J 0 bases, leaving 12 bases between the germline ends. The CDR3 has 14 amino acids. The CDR3 DNA follows: TGTGCCAGCAGGCGGATCCCGAGCTCCTACGAGCAGTACTTC. Translation gives CASRRIPSSYEQYF.

A few counts support this clonotype. This chain joins TRBV13 and TRBJ1-5; D is unresolved. The germline V and J ends were trimmed by 5 bases and 3 bases, with 5 bases remaining between them. Germline V CDR1 and CDR2: PRHDT, FYEKMQ (reference sequence). The CDR3 spans 12 residues. The CDR3 coding sequence is TGTGCCAGCAGCCAGCCCAATCAGCCCCAGCATTTT. Protein: CASSQPNQPQHF.

This clonotype has ten or more counts. V usage is TRBV3-1 and J usage is TRBJ2-3; 14 positions agree with TRBD2. The germline gives CDR1 LGHDT, CDR2 YNNKEL (reference sequence). V lost 4 bases, J lost 6 bases, and 3 bases stayed unmatched. This CDR3 is built from 15 residues. Here the CDR3 DNA reads TGTGCCAGCAGCCGACTAGCGGGAGGGGCGGATACGCAGTATTTT. Translated: CASSRLAGGADTQYF.

The chain joins TRBV6-5 to TRBJ2-3, with D perhaps matching TRBD1 (5 bases). Germline V gene data show CDR1 as MNHEY and CDR2 as SVGAGI. V shed 4 bases and J shed 8 bases, with 10 bases lying between them. CDR3 length equals 12 residues. The CDR3 here is CASSSRDVTQYF. The CDR3 DNA follows: TGTGCCAGCAGTTCCAGGGATGTTACGCAGTATTTT.

Ten or more counts support this clonotype. The V and J genes are TRBV5-1 and TRBJ2-1; perhaps D is TRBD1 or TRBD2 (6 bases each). V dropped 0 bases and J dropped 9 bases, with 19 bases sitting between them. CDR1 is SGHRS, CDR2 YFSETQ, per germline. This CDR3 is 16 amino acids long. Here the CDR3 DNA reads TGCGCCAGCAGCTTGGAGCCCAGGGGCGGTAGCGGTGAGCAGTTCTTC. Translation: CASSLEPRGGSGEQFF. Together with reference TRBV5-1 and TRBJ2-1, the CDR3 gives the full variable domain: KAGVTQTPRYLIKTRGQQVTLSCSPISGHRSVSWYQQTPGQGLQFLFEYFSETQRNKGNFPGRFSGRQFSNSRSEMNVSTLELGDSALYLCASSLEPRGGSGEQFFGPGTRLTVL.

This clonotype occurred many times. The rearrangement uses TRBV10-2 and TRBJ2-3, with D perhaps matching TRBD2 (6 bases). This CDR3 has 14 amino acids. Germline CDR1 is WSHSY and CDR2 is SAAADI. The ends were cut back, 6 bases at V and 3 bases at J, with 13 bases in the middle. The CDR3 is CASSLPRETDTQYF. The CDR3 nucleotides read TGCGCCAGCAGCCTCCCGCGGGAAACAGATACGCAGTATTTT.

This clonotype was picked up many times. The chain is built from TRBV6-2 or TRBV6-3 and TRBJ2-5; D is uncertain. The CDR3 contains 13 residues. With 5 bases removed from V and 5 bases from J, the gap between germline ends came to 12 bases. Germline V gives CDR1 MNHEY, CDR2 SVGEGT. In nucleotides, the CDR3 is TGTGCCAGCAGTAGGTCGGAGAGGGAGACCCAGTACTTC. Translated: CASSRSERETQYF.

The chain uses TRBV6-1 and TRBJ2-1; unclear D gene. The length of the CDR3 is 13 residues. From germline, CDR1 is MNHNS and CDR2 SASEGT. V dropped 4 bases and J dropped 10 bases, with 14 bases sitting between them. CDR3 in amino acids: CASSVSGSGEQFF. As DNA, the CDR3 is TGTGCCAGCAGTGTCTCCGGGTCGGGCGAGCAGTTCTTC.

This clonotype was recorded at least ten times. DNA of the CDR3: TGCGCCAGCAGGGTCGGTGTGAACACTGAAGCTTTCTTT. Protein sequence: CASRVGVNTEAFF. The V call is TRBV5-1, the J call TRBJ1-1; D remains unclear. This CDR3 has 13 residues. Germline V lookup: CDR1 SGHRS, CDR2 YFSETQ. V lost 5 bases and J 0 bases, leaving 8 bases between the germline ends.

This clonotype has a count of ten or more. The chain employs TRBV20-1 and TRBJ2-7; TRBD2 agrees at 7 bases. The CDR3 loop spans 12 amino acids. CDR1 DFQATT and CDR2 SNEGSKA come from the germline V gene (reference sequence). The J segment lost 2 bases and the V segment lost 6 bases, leaving 4 bases of the junction unmatched. The CDR3 region has the DNA TGCAGTGCCCAGCGGGATGCCTACGAGCAGTACTTC. Translating gives CSAQRDAYEQYF.

This clonotype was seen at least ten times. The chain combines TRBV20-1 with TRBJ2-7; 9 bases fit TRBD1. Looked up from germline, CDR1 is DFQATT and CDR2 is SNEGSKA (reference sequence). With 6 bases clipped from V and 5 bases from J, the junction kept 5 bases outside the gene matches. The CDR3 length is 12 residues. The CDR3: CSATDRGNEQYF. The CDR3 bases are TGCAGTGCAACGGACAGGGGAAACGAGCAGTACTTC.

This clonotype was observed at least ten times. This chain links TRBV12-3 or TRBV12-4 with TRBJ2-1; TRBD2 agrees at 15 bases. This CDR3 spans 16 amino acids. Trimming took 3 bases from V and 9 from J; bases not matched to a gene: 6. The CDR3 here is CASSFRTSGRASEQFF. The CDR3 DNA reads TGTGCCAGCAGTTTTCGGACTAGCGGGAGGGCCAGTGAGCAGTTCTTC.

This clonotype has a count of ten or more. This chain connects TRBV29-1 to TRBJ2-3; D unresolved. Germline CDR1 reads SQVTM; CDR2 reads ANQGSEA. The ends were cut back, 3 bases at V and 1 base at J, with 5 bases in the middle. This CDR3 has 12 residues. CDR3 in amino acids: CSVETGTDTQYF. The CDR3 region has the DNA TGCAGCGTTGAGACCGGCACAGATACGCAGTATTTT.

This clonotype was detected many times. This sequence joins TRBV25-1 and TRBJ1-2, with 7 nucleotides matching TRBD1. V shed 3 bases and J 8 bases; nucleotides not matched to a gene: 12. CDR1 is MGHDK, CDR2 SYGVNS, per germline. CDR3 size: 15 residues. For the CDR3, the DNA is TGTGCCAGCAGTGAGCCGGGATCAGGGGGTCGAGGCTACACCTTC. Residues: CASSEPGSGGRGYTF.

This clonotype was counted many times. The chain has TRBV18 and TRBJ2-4; D is unresolved. This CDR3 comprises 13 residues. V was clipped by 3 bases and J by 8 bases, with 11 bases between them. Germline V CDR1 and CDR2: KGHSH, LQKENI. The DNA of the CDR3 is TGTGCCAGCTCACCGGGGATCTCGGACATTCAGTACTTC. Protein product: CASSPGISDIQYF.

This clonotype was seen only a few times. The genes are TRBV5-4 and TRBJ2-3; D may match TRBD1 or TRBD2 (5 bases each). V dropped 4 bases and J dropped 6 bases, with 15 bases sitting between them. CDR1 is SGHNT and CDR2 is YYREEE in the germline V gene (reference sequence). CDR3 size: 14 residues. CDR3 protein: CASSPGPSRDTQYF. In nucleotides, the CDR3 is TGTGCCAGCAGCCCGGGGCCCTCTAGGGATACGCAGTATTTT.

This clonotype occurred many times. This rearrangement joins TRBV9 to TRBJ2-5; maybe TRBD1 (5 bases). Trimming cost V 3 bases and J 1 base, with 13 bases left between them. The CDR3 is 15 residues long. From germline, CDR1 is SGDLS and CDR2 YYNGEE. The CDR3 spells CASSASGFPQETQYF. The CDR3 DNA reads TGTGCCAGCAGCGCCTCAGGGTTTCCCCAAGAGACCCAGTACTTC.

This clonotype was seen a handful of times. At one boundary the junction diverges from the germline segment, which might be a read error. The rearrangement joins TRBV20-1 to TRBJ2-6; 12 bases are a match to TRBD1. Germline assignment: CDR1 DFQATT and CDR2 SNEGSKA (reference sequence). The CDR3 extends over 18 amino acids. The CDR3 coding sequence is TGCTGTGCTACAGGCCGGGACAGGGGGCTAGTTGGGGCCAACGTCCTGACTTTC. Translating gives CCATGRDRGLVGANVLTF.

J is TRBJ1-2 and V is TRBV15; a possible D gene is TRBD1 (5 bases). Germline V gene data show CDR1 as LNHNV and CDR2 as YYDKDF (reference sequence). Trimming removed 2 bases from V and 8 bases from J, with 12 bases in between. The CDR3 is 13 residues long. The CDR3 DNA follows: TGTGCCACCAGCAGATCCAGGGCAGAAGGCTACACCTTC. Amino acids: CATSRSRAEGYTF.

This clonotype has at least ten counts. The chain carries TRBV14 and TRBJ1-2; D gene ambiguous. Deletions cut 0 bases from V and 4 bases from J, with 12 bases between. The length of the CDR3 is 15 residues. Germline V CDR1 and CDR2: SGHDN, FVKESK. CDR3 DNA sequence: TGTGCCAGCAGCCAAGAATATACCGGAATCTATGGCTACACCTTC. This codes for CASSQEYTGIYGYTF.

This clonotype appeared many times. CDR3 loop: CASTESGAGGPYEQYF. The CDR3 bases are TGTGCCAGCACTGAGTCCGGCGCGGGAGGGCCCTACGAGCAGTACTTC. The V call is TRBV27, the J call TRBJ2-7, with 9 bases that match TRBD2. V lost 7 bases and J lost 2; bases outside the gene matches: 12. CDR1 is MNHEY, CDR2 SMNVEV, per germline (reference sequence). The CDR3 has 16 amino acids.

This clonotype was detected many times. CDR3 nucleotide sequence: TGTGCCAGCAGTCCCGCGGGGGCAGATACGCAGTATTTT. Translated, it gives CASSPAGADTQYF. This rearrangement joins TRBV6-6 to TRBJ2-3; 7 nucleotides align to TRBD2. CDR3 length: 13 residues. Trimming at V came to 5 bases and at J to 4 bases, leaving 3 bases not matched to a gene. Germline values: CDR1 MNHNY, CDR2 SVGAGI (reference sequence).

Worth noting for this clonotype: Given a much more abundant clone one base away, this may be a read error. V is TRBV25-1 and J is TRBJ2-1; no clear D. The CDR3 sequence is 13 residues long. The V end lost 2 bases, the J end lost 4 bases, and 6 bases lay between the germline ends. Germline V gene sequence: CDR1 MGHDK, CDR2 SYGVNS. The CDR3 here is CASSEKQYNEQFF. The CDR3 nucleotides read TGTGCCAGCAGTGAAAAGCAGTACAATGAGCAGTTCTTC.

In this sample, this clonotype turned up many times. V is TRBV6-2 or TRBV6-3 and J is TRBJ2-5; TRBD2 is a possible D gene (6 bases). The CDR3 has 13 amino acids. CDR1 MNHEY and CDR2 SVGEGT come from the germline V gene. V was trimmed by 7 bases and J by 2 bases, leaving 11 bases between them. The CDR3 protein is CASTGTGQETQYF. CDR3 sequence (DNA): TGTGCCAGCACCGGGACTGGACAAGAGACCCAGTACTTC.

At least ten counts were recorded for this clonotype. The rearrangement joins TRBV5-8 to TRBJ1-4; a possible D gene is TRBD1 (5 bases). The V end lost 3 bases, the J end lost 4 bases, and 19 bases lay between the germline ends. CDR3 size: 17 residues. Germline V CDR1 and CDR2: SGHTS, YDEGEE. CDR3 in amino acids: CASSSGQRSMSNEKLFF. CDR3 DNA sequence: TGTGCCAGCAGCTCCGGACAACGGAGTATGAGTAATGAAAAACTGTTTTTT.

This clonotype was seen ten or more times. The gene calls are TRBV24-1 and TRBJ2-3, with D possibly matching TRBD2 (5 bases). V was shortened by 4 bases and J by 2 bases, with 15 bases between the two germline ends. Looked up from germline, CDR1 is KGHDR and CDR2 is SFDVKD. The CDR3 has 16 amino acids. The CDR3 sequence: CATSEAGRTNTDTQYF. The CDR3 DNA sequence: TGTGCCACCAGTGAGGCGGGTCGTACAAACACAGATACGCAGTATTTT.

About this clonotype itself: This clone may be a read error of a much larger clone one base away. The rearrangement uses TRBV3-1 and TRBJ2-6; TRBD2 aligns across 7 bases. Germline CDR1 and CDR2: LGHDT and YNNKEL (reference sequence). V was pared by 4 bases and J by 0 bases, with 18 bases of the junction left unmatched. The CDR3 has 21 amino acids. The CDR3 protein is CASSLNAALRGGVSGANVLTF. As DNA, the CDR3 is TGTGCCAGCAGCCTTAACGCGGCGCTTCGTGGGGGGGTCTCTGGGGCCAACGTCCTGACTTTC.

As for this clonotype: This sequence may be a read error, since a much larger clone differs from it by one base. This chain joins TRBV5-5 and TRBJ2-7; D gene ambiguous. V was trimmed by 6 bases and J by 2 bases, leaving 6 bases between them. This CDR3 comprises 11 residues. Germline values: CDR1 SGHKS, CDR2 YYEKEE (reference sequence). The CDR3 sequence is CASKGTYEQYF. The DNA for the CDR3 is TGTGCCAGCAAAGGGACCTACGAGCAGTACTTC. Full variable domain (remainder filled in from reference TRBV5-5 and TRBJ2-7): DAGVTQSPTHLIKTRGQQVTLRCSPISGHKSVSWYQQVLGQGPQFIFQYYEKEERGRGNFPDRFSARQFPNYSSELNVNALLLGDSALYLCASKGTYEQYFGPGTRLTVT.

This clonotype was detected many times. V usage is TRBV12-3 or TRBV12-4 and J usage is TRBJ2-5; D might be TRBD2 (5 bases). V lost 5 bases and J lost 4, with 17 bases in between. The CDR3 has 15 amino acids. Here the CDR3 reads CASSALGAEVETQYF. The CDR3 DNA reads TGTGCCAGCAGTGCCCTGGGAGCCGAGGTAGAGACCCAGTACTTC.

The table lists this clonotype with many counts. This chain connects TRBV6-2 or TRBV6-3 to TRBJ2-1; 7 nucleotides match TRBD2. The CDR3 spans 13 residues. The J segment lost 3 bases and the V segment lost 4 bases, leaving 0 bases of the junction unmatched. Germline-derived CDR1 and CDR2 are MNHEY and SVGEGT. In nucleotides, the CDR3 is TGTGCCAGCAGTTGGGGGGGCTACAATGAGCAGTTCTTC. It yields the protein CASSWGGYNEQFF.

In this sample, this clonotype turned up many times. The rearrangement links TRBV20-1 to TRBJ2-3, with 9 positions matching TRBD2. CDR1 DFQATT and CDR2 SNEGSKA come from the germline V gene (reference sequence). This CDR3 has 14 residues. CDR3 residues: CSARSSGRTDTQYF. The CDR3 bases are TGCAGCGCACGAAGTAGCGGGAGAACAGATACGCAGTATTTT.